This T cell receptor (beta chain) was identified in a study of T cell responses to AZD1222 COVID-19 vaccine. Study-wide background: Samples with a second dose at about 4 or about 12 weeks were pooled together.

This CDR3 region has 15 residues. The V gene lost 0 bases and the J gene lost 0 bases, with 7 bases spanning the gap. Germline CDR1 LNHNV, CDR2 YYDKDF (reference sequence). Points from the study as a whole: Baseline seropositivity characterized only six AZD1222 recipients. Close to half of spike-specific TCRs reportedly recognize unmutated variant regions.

As concerns this clone: Its antigen remains unknown.

The protocol was immunoSEQ multiplex PCR, while the TCRdb copy is restricted to in-frame clones and leaves out a portion. The table has roughly 34,000 clones, about 89% seen once. The J gene is TRBJ2-3, the V gene TRBV15, with D possibly matching TRBD2 (6 bases). This receptor was identified in an adult in good health. This specimen was peripheral blood, taken on day 0 of AZD1222 vaccination. CDR3 DNA: TGTGCCACCAGCAGAGAGGGGGGTAGCACAGATACGCAGTATTTT. Translation gives CATSREGGSTDTQYF.